These T cell receptor beta chains were read from a single sample in a study of CD8+CD57+ T cells in acquired aplastic anemia. MiXCR, applied by TCRdb to the reads, yields one record per CDR3 protein. This table has approximately 190,000 distinct CDR3 sequences, roughly half appearing once. Sequenced: sorted CD4+, CD8+, or CD8+CD57+ T cells (not recorded which) from PBMCs. Receptors originate from a human donor with aplastic anemia. CDR3s include the opening cysteine and the closing phenylalanine or tryptophan. D genes are given only for firm matches. Size tells how often a clone was seen (once, few, many) or the class of an expanded clone, and some rows leave it out.

D gene	V gene	CDR3 length	J gene	clone size	CDR3 protein	CDR3 DNA
-	TRBV3-1	14	TRBJ2-7	many	CASSQDPRLGEQYF	TGTGCCAGCAGCCAAGACCCCCGCTTGGGTGAGCAGTACTTC
-	TRBV15	12	TRBJ1-1	few	CATALMNTEAFF	TGTGCCACCGCACTGATGAACACTGAAGCTTTCTTT
TRBD1	TRBV18	11	TRBJ2-5	-	CASWSAGGQYF	TGTGCCAGCTGGTCAGCAGGGGGCCAGTACTTC
-	TRBV4-3	13	TRBJ1-1	-	CASSQEDGFEAFF	TGCGCCAGCAGCCAGGAAGACGGATTTGAAGCTTTCTTT
-	TRBV29-1	16	TRBJ1-1	once	CSVEVGRAGGVTEAFF	TGCAGCGTTGAAGTGGGGAGGGCGGGGGGTGTCACTGAAGCTTTCTTT
-	TRBV29-1	13	TRBJ1-6	-	CASSFESIQPLHF	TGTGCCAGCAGTTTCGAGTCAATTCAACCCCTCCATTTT
-	TRBV24-1	11	TRBJ2-3	many	CAASSADTQYF	TGTGCCGCATCGAGCGCAGATACGCAGTATTTT
TRBD1	TRBV3-1	14	TRBJ1-5	few	CASSLGTGDQPQHF	TGTGCCAGCAGCCTAGGGACAGGGGATCAGCCCCAGCATTTT
-	TRBV5-8	16	TRBJ2-7	many	CASSFTPGQRAYEQYF	TGTGCCAGCAGCTTCACCCCGGGACAAAGAGCCTACGAGCAGTACTTC
-	TRBV6-5	13	TRBJ2-3	many	CASSYSGVRAQYF	TGTGCCAGCAGTTACTCAGGGGTTCGGGCGCAGTATTTT
TRBD1	TRBV11-2	15	TRBJ2-3	many	CASSTDRGRRDTQYF	TGTGCCAGCAGCACGGACAGGGGGCGTAGAGATACGCAGTATTTT
-	TRBV10-3	17	TRBJ1-1	-	CAISRGLITPFDTEAFF	TGTGCCATCAGCCGGGGGCTAATTACCCCTTTCGACACTGAAGCTTTCTTT
-	TRBV2	14	TRBJ2-7	-	CASRGRIVTYEQYF	TGTGCCAGCAGGGGCAGAATCGTTACCTACGAGCAGTACTTC
-	TRBV30	14	TRBJ2-7	-	CAWKEQPGPYEQYF	TGTGCCTGGAAAGAACAGCCGGGCCCCTACGAGCAGTACTTC
-	TRBV19	14	TRBJ1-1	-	CASSIGLGNTEAFF	TGTGCCAGTAGTATAGGACTGGGGAACACTGAAGCTTTCTTT
-	TRBV11-2	15	TRBJ2-1	many	CASSLESGQFAWRFF	TGTGCCAGCAGCTTAGAGTCCGGACAGTTCGCATGGAGATTCTTC
-	TRBV15	12	TRBJ2-1	-	CATSRGGGEQFF	TGTGCCACCAGCAGAGGGGGCGGTGAGCAGTTCTTC
-	TRBV12-3/TRBV12-4	14	TRBJ2-7	-	CASSPNLASYEQYF	TGTGCCAGCAGCCCCAATTTGGCGTCCTACGAGCAGTACTTC
-	TRBV20-1	12	TRBJ1-2	many	CSAHTSNYGYTF	TGCAGTGCGCACACTTCCAACTATGGCTACACCTTC
TRBD1	TRBV7-2	15	TRBJ2-7	-	CASSLLTGGYDEQYF	TGTGCCAGCAGCTTATTGACAGGGGGCTATGACGAGCAGTACTTC
-	TRBV20-1	11	TRBJ1-2	many	CSVLGGDGYTF	TGCAGTGTCCTGGGGGGGGATGGCTACACCTTC
-	TRBV19	15	TRBJ2-6	few	CATSRGTSGANVLTF	TGTGCCACCAGCCGTGGGACCTCTGGGGCCAACGTCCTGACTTTC
TRBD1	TRBV24-1	16	TRBJ2-1	-	CATSESGQGVVNEQFF	TGTGCCACCAGTGAATCGGGACAGGGGGTAGTCAATGAGCAGTTCTTC
TRBD1	TRBV3-1	14	TRBJ2-7	-	CASSQGGTGNEQYF	TGTGCCAGCAGCCAAGGGGGGACAGGGAACGAGCAGTACTTC
-	TRBV10-3	12	TRBJ1-1	-	CAIEAGGEGAFF	TGTGCCATCGAGGCGGGAGGAGAGGGAGCTTTCTTT
TRBD1	TRBV24-1	16	TRBJ2-3	-	CATSALGQGSTDTQYF	TGTGCCACCAGTGCCCTGGGACAGGGGAGCACAGATACGCAGTATTTT
-	TRBV7-9	16	TRBJ2-3	many	CASSSRDLPSTDTQYF	TGTGCCAGCAGCTCGCGGGACTTGCCTAGCACAGATACGCAGTATTTT
-	TRBV2	13	TRBJ1-5	many	CASKAGEGQPQHF	TGTGCCAGCAAGGCAGGGGAAGGTCAGCCCCAGCATTTT
-	TRBV10-3	14	TRBJ1-5	-	CAISEWGGNQPQHF	TGTGCCATCAGTGAGTGGGGTGGAAATCAGCCCCAGCATTTT
TRBD1	TRBV7-7	15	TRBJ2-5	-	CASSSHRGPGETQYF	TGTGCTAGCAGCTCTCACAGGGGGCCAGGAGAGACCCAGTACTTC
-	TRBV11-1	17	TRBJ2-3	many	CASSLEWGMGGPDTQYF	TGTGCCAGCAGCTTAGAGTGGGGCATGGGAGGACCAGATACGCAGTATTTT
-	TRBV4-2	15	TRBJ2-3	-	CASSQGLSNTDTQYF	TGTGCCAGCAGCCAAGGACTTTCGAACACAGATACGCAGTATTTT
-	TRBV25-1	15	TRBJ1-2	-	CASSEAWGGDYGYTF	TGTGCCAGCAGTGAAGCTTGGGGAGGAGACTATGGCTACACCTTC
TRBD1	TRBV10-3	12	TRBJ1-1	many	CAISGQGDEAFF	TGTGCCATCAGTGGACAGGGCGATGAAGCTTTCTTT
-	TRBV7-9	14	TRBJ1-3	many	CASSLGDTRNTIYF	TGTGCCAGCAGCTTAGGGGACACCCGAAACACCATATATTTT
TRBD1	TRBV6-2/TRBV6-3	14	TRBJ1-4	-	CAIRDSATNEKLFF	TGTGCCATCAGGGACAGTGCAACTAATGAAAAACTGTTTTTT
TRBD1	TRBV19	14	TRBJ1-5	many	CASSTDRENQPQHF	TGTGCCAGTAGCACCGACAGGGAAAATCAGCCCCAGCATTTT